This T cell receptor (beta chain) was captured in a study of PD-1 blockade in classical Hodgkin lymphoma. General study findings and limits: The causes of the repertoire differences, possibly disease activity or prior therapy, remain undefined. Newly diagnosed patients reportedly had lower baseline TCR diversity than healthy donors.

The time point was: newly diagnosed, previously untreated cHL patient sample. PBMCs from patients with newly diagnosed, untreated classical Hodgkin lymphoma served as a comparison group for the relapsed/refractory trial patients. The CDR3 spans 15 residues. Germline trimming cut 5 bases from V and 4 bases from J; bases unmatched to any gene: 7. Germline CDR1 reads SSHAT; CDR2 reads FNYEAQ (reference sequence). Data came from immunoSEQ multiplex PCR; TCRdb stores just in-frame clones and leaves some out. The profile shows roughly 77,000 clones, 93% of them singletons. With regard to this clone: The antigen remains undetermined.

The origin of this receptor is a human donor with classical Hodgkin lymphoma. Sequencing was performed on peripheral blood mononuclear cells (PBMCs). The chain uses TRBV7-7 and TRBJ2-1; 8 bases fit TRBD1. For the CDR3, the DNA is TGTGCCAGCAGCCTCGACAGGGGATCTTACAATGAGCAGTTCTTC. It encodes CASSLDRGSYNEQFF.